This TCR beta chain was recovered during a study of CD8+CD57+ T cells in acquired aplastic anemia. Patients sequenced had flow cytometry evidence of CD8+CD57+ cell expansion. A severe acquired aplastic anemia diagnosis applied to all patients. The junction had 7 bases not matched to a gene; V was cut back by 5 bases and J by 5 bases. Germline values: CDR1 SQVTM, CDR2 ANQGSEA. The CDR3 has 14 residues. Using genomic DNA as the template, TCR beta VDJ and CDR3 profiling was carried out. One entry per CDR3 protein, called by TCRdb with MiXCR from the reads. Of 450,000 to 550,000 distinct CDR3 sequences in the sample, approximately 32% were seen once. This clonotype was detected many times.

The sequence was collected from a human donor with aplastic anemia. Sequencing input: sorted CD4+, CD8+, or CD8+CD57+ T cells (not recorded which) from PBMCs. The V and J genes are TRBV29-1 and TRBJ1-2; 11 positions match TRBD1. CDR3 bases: TGCAGCGTTAGGACAGGGGGCCATGGGTATGGCTACACCTTC. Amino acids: CSVRTGGHGYGYTF.